The 18 T cell receptor beta chains reported below all come from one sample, sequenced in a study of circulating tumor DNA in untreated peripheral T-cell lymphoma. The assay was immunoSEQ multiplex PCR, and TCRdb's table has in-frame clones only and misses some. The profile shows over 4,000 clones, 65% to 70% of them singletons. Sequencing was done on a sample of tumor tissue. These receptors were taken from a human donor with peripheral T-cell lymphoma.

V and J are TRBV11-1 and TRBJ2-7; D may be TRBD1 (6 bases). Germline assignment: CDR1 SGHAT and CDR2 FQDESV (reference sequence). Trimming removed 6 bases from V and 3 bases from J, with 18 bases in between. There are 15 residues in the CDR3. The CDR3 loop is CASRLKYRDFYEQYF. The CDR3 DNA reads as TGTGCCAGCAGGCTCAAGTACAGGGATTTCTACGAGCAGTACTTC. The complete variable domain, with remaining parts taken from reference TRBV11-1 and TRBJ2-7, reads EAEVAQSPRYKITEKSQAVAFWCDPISGHATLYWYRQILGQGPELLVQFQDESVVDDSQLPKDRFSAERLKGVDSTLKIQPAELGDSAMYLCASRLKYRDFYEQYFGPGTRLTVT.

This clone was seen a handful of times. The rearrangement uses TRBV15 and TRBJ2-3; D gene unclear. The CDR3 is 15 residues long. From germline, CDR1 is LNHNV and CDR2 YYDKDF (reference sequence). V lost 0 bases to trimming and J lost 4 bases, with 11 bases between them. The CDR3 is CATSRDSPGADTQYF. The DNA of the CDR3 is TGTGCCACCAGCAGAGATTCGCCCGGAGCAGATACGCAGTATTTT.

This clone occurred a few times. The chain couples TRBV19 to TRBJ1-1, with TRBD1 matching 7 bases. The CDR3 consists of 14 residues. The ends lost 5 bases at V and 4 bases at J; junction bases unmatched: 7. Germline values: CDR1 LNHDA, CDR2 SQIVND (reference sequence). The CDR3 DNA follows: TGTGCCAGTAGTCAGTACAGGGGAACCACTGAAGCTTTCTTT. Amino acid sequence: CASSQYRGTTEAFF.

This clone was observed a single time. The chain carries TRBV28 and TRBJ2-7, with D uncertain. The CDR3 contains 13 residues. V dropped 4 bases and J dropped 7 bases, with 14 bases sitting between them. From germline, CDR1 is MDHEN and CDR2 SYDVKM. The CDR3 is CASSWSASPEQYF. The CDR3 DNA reads TGTGCCAGCAGTTGGTCGGCCTCACCTGAGCAGTACTTC.

The chain employs TRBV6-8 and TRBJ2-7; 14 nucleotides agree with TRBD2. CDR1 is MNHGY and CDR2 is SAAAGT in the germline V gene. This CDR3 is built from 16 residues. With V trimmed by 4 bases and J by 4 bases, 6 bases remained unmatched. The CDR3 region is CASSSPGTSGSYEQYF. CDR3 sequence (DNA): TGTGCCAGCAGTTCCCCCGGGACTAGCGGGAGTTACGAGCAGTACTTC.

The gene calls are TRBV5-1 and TRBJ2-3, with 7 positions matching TRBD2. The CDR3 is 16 residues long. Per germline, CDR1 SGHRS and CDR2 YFSETQ. Trimming at V came to 1 base and at J to 1 base, leaving 6 bases not matched to a gene. CDR3 DNA: TGCGCCAGCAGCTTGAGCCTAGCGGAGGGCACAGATACGCAGTATTTT. Protein product: CASSLSLAEGTDTQYF.

The V and J genes are TRBV2 and TRBJ2-5; the match to TRBD1 covers 7 bases. V dropped 10 bases and J dropped 5; count of bases not matched to a gene: 10. Germline V lookup: CDR1 SNHLY, CDR2 FYNNEI. The CDR3 has 13 residues. CDR3 amino acids: CATMTGSDETQYF. For the CDR3, the DNA is TGTGCCACCATGACAGGGAGTGACGAGACCCAGTACTTC.

About this clone itself: The junction differs from germline at one of its ends, possibly a read error. In nucleotides, the CDR3 is TGCGCTAGCAGCTTGGCAGGGAAGGGGACCGGGGAGCTGTTTTTT. It is translated as CASSLAGKGTGELFF. The chain links TRBV5-1 to TRBJ2-2, with D perhaps matching TRBD1 (5 bases). This CDR3 contains 15 residues. Per germline, CDR1 SGHRS and CDR2 YFSETQ.

The rearrangement links TRBV6-7 to TRBJ1-1; no firm D call. TRBV6-7 has ORF status, its function being uncertain. CDR3 length: 12 amino acids. V was clipped by 4 bases and J by 3 bases, with 6 bases between them. Written as DNA, the CDR3 is TGTGCCAGCAGTTCTGCGTACACTGAAGCTTTCTTT. Amino acid sequence: CASSSAYTEAFF.

The CDR3 DNA reads TGTGCCACCCCGGGACAGGGAGATGAAAAACTGTTTTTT. Protein sequence: CATPGQGDEKLFF. V and J are TRBV6-9 and TRBJ1-4; 9 nucleotides line up with TRBD1. This CDR3 comprises 13 residues. Trimming cost V 10 bases and J 6 bases; bases outside gene matches: 6. In germline, CDR1 is MNHGY, CDR2 SVAAGI.

The V gene is TRBV18, the J gene TRBJ1-4; D remains unclear. The CDR3 is 13 amino acids. The V and J ends lost 4 bases and 0 bases respectively, with 3 bases between them. CDR1 is KGHSH and CDR2 is LQKENI in the germline V gene. CDR3 amino acids: CASSLATNEKLFF. The CDR3 bases are TGTGCCAGCTCACTGGCAACTAATGAAAAACTGTTTTTT.

The chain couples TRBV28 to TRBJ2-1; no definite D call. CDR1 is MDHEN, CDR2 SYDVKM, per germline. CDR3 size: 12 residues. V was pared by 2 bases and J by 7 bases, with 6 bases between. This CDR3 is CASSLIVNEQFF. In DNA form, the CDR3 reads TGTGCCAGCAGTTTAATTGTGAATGAGCAGTTCTTC. Full variable domain (remainder filled in from reference TRBV28 and TRBJ2-1): DVKVTQSSRYLVKRTGEKVFLECVQDMDHENMFWYRQDPGLGLRLIYFSYDVKMKEKGDIPEGYSVSREKKERFSLILESASTNQTSMYLCASSLIVNEQFFGPGTRLTVL.

The V and J genes are TRBV12-5 and TRBJ1-2; tentatively, D is TRBD1 (6 bases). V lost 1 base and J lost 5, with 11 bases in between. CDR1 LGHNT and CDR2 FRNRAP come from the germline V gene. This CDR3 has 14 residues. The CDR3 DNA reads as TGTGCTAGTGGTTTGGGGGACATCGGATATGGCTACACCTTC. Protein product: CASGLGDIGYGYTF.

The chain uses TRBV14 and TRBJ2-7, with 7 bases fitting TRBD1. Trimming removed 0 bases from V and 11 bases from J; junction bases left unmatched: 7. This CDR3 is built from 13 residues. Germline V CDR1 and CDR2: SGHDN, FVKESK. The CDR3 is CASSQDIGGPEYF. The CDR3 coding sequence is TGTGCCAGCAGCCAAGATATAGGGGGCCCAGAGTACTTC.

V and J are TRBV5-1 and TRBJ1-5; D is undetermined. Germline loops: CDR1 SGHRS, CDR2 YFSETQ. CDR3 length: 14 amino acids. Between the trimmed V and J ends, which lost 4 bases and 1 base, there was a span of 9 bases. For the CDR3, the DNA is TGCGCCAGCAGCCCCTCCGACAGCAATCAGCCCCAGCATTTT. Protein: CASSPSDSNQPQHF. Variable domain in full (rest from reference TRBV5-1 and TRBJ1-5): KAGVTQTPRYLIKTRGQQVTLSCSPISGHRSVSWYQQTPGQGLQFLFEYFSETQRNKGNFPGRFSGRQFSNSRSEMNVSTLELGDSALYLCASSPSDSNQPQHFGDGTRLSIL.

The rearrangement uses TRBV18 and TRBJ2-4, with a tentative D call TRBD2 (6 bases). The germline V gene has CDR1 KGHSH and CDR2 LQKENI. Trimming shortened V by 0 bases and J by 8 bases, and 17 bases separated the two germline ends. This CDR3 region has 16 residues. CDR3 in DNA: TGTGCCAGCTCACCACCGGGACGACTAGGTAGCCACATTCAGTACTTC. Amino acid sequence: CASSPPGRLGSHIQYF.

This clone was observed a few times. The rearrangement joins TRBV19 to TRBJ1-5; 7 bases align to TRBD1. The CDR3 extends over 14 amino acids. V lost 7 bases and J lost 3; bases outside the gene matches: 6. Germline V gene data show CDR1 as LNHDA and CDR2 as SQIVND (reference sequence). Here the CDR3 reads CASIDRVDNQPQHF. The CDR3, as DNA: TGTGCCAGTATTGACAGGGTTGACAATCAGCCCCAGCATTTT.

This clone was picked up one time. This chain joins TRBV2 and TRBJ2-7, with D tentatively TRBD2 (6 bases). This CDR3 is 15 amino acids long. V lost 9 bases and J lost 3, with 21 bases in between. Germline assignment: CDR1 SNHLY and CDR2 FYNNEI. This chain's CDR3 is CASNTAGSSNYEQYF. CDR3 nucleotide sequence: TGTGCCAGTAACACCGCGGGGTCCTCTAACTACGAGCAGTACTTC.